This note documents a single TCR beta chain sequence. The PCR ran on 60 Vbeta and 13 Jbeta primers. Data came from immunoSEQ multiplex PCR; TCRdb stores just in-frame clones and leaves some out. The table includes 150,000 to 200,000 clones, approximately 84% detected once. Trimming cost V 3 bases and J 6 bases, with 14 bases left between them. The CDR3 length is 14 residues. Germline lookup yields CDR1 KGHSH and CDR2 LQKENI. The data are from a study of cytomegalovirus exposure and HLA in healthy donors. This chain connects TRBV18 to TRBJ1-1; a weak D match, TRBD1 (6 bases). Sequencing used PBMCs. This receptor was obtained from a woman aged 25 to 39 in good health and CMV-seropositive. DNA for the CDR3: TGTGCCAGCTCACCCCTGGACAGCGCTTCTGAAGCTTTCTTT. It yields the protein CASSPLDSASEAFF.